Reported below is one T cell receptor beta chain. This record comes from a study of blood T cell repertoires in COVID-19. Study context: Spain, Italy and the United States supplied samples that represented acute and convalescent COVID-19.

Measured with immunoSEQ multiplex PCR; TCRdb has only the in-frame clones, and not every one. The sample includes approximately 210,000 clones, under 90% of them seen just once. Participant reports of clinical history set cohort assignment. Germline-derived CDR1 and CDR2 are SGHTA and FQGNSA. The V gene end was trimmed by 5 bases and the J gene end by 5 bases; junction bases not matched to a gene: 9. This CDR3 is 15 amino acids long. The TCR originated in a woman aged 45-65 years with acute COVID-19. V and J are TRBV7-2 and TRBJ2-5, with 9 nucleotides matching TRBD2. The sequencing input was PBMCs or T cells enriched from blood (not recorded which). The CDR3 spells CASSPRPTSGETQYF. For the CDR3, the DNA is TGTGCCAGCAGCCCCCGGCCAACTAGCGGGGAGACCCAGTACTTC.